These 14 T cell receptor beta chains share one sample of origin, sequenced in a study of cytomegalovirus exposure and HLA in healthy donors. It was with 60 Vbeta and 13 Jbeta primers that the PCR ran. Assay: immunoSEQ multiplex PCR; the TCRdb copy retains only in-frame clones and omits some. Of 150,000 or so clones listed, roughly 88% are singletons. Sequencing was performed on PBMCs. These TCRs come from a man between 18 and 29 years old in good health and CMV-seropositive.

The chain has TRBV7-9 and TRBJ2-5; TRBD1 is a possible D gene (6 bases). Trimming shortened V by 3 bases and J by 1 base, and 9 bases separated the two germline ends. This CDR3 has 14 residues. Germline assignment: CDR1 SEHNR and CDR2 FQNEAQ (reference sequence). The CDR3 coding sequence is TGTGCCAGCAGCTTCCCGGACAGCCAAGAGACCCAGTACTTC. Residues: CASSFPDSQETQYF.

This chain links TRBV27 with TRBJ1-5; TRBD1 might be the D (6 bases). V shed 6 bases and J shed 2 bases, with 14 bases lying between them. Germline CDR1 reads MNHEY; CDR2 reads SMNVEV (reference sequence). This CDR3 has 15 residues. The DNA for the CDR3 is TGTGCCAGCAGGTCGGGGGGCGCAGGCAATCAGCCCCAGCATTTT. Protein product: CASRSGGAGNQPQHF.

This clone appeared many times. The chain recombines TRBV7-7 with TRBJ1-2; tentatively, D is TRBD1 (5 bases). The germline CDR1 and CDR2 sequences are SSHAT and FNYEAQ (reference sequence). V lost 5 bases and J lost 8, with 18 bases in between. The CDR3 spans 14 residues. In DNA form, the CDR3 reads TGTGCCAGCAGCGGGACTGGTGAGGTTTACGGCTACACCTTC. The encoded protein is CASSGTGEVYGYTF. Based on the CDR3 plus reference TRBV7-7 and TRBJ1-2, the full variable domain is GAGVSQSPRYKVTKRGQDVTLRCDPISSHATLYWYQQALGQGPEFLTYFNYEAQPDKSGLPSDRFSAERPEGSISTLTIQRTEQRDSAMYRCASSGTGEVYGYTFGSGTRLTVV.

This chain connects TRBV4-1 to TRBJ1-2, with D uncertain. V gave up 0 bases and J gave up 9 bases, with 8 bases separating them. Germline V CDR1 and CDR2: MGHRA, YSYEKL. This CDR3 contains 12 residues. The DNA for the CDR3 is TGCGCCAGCAGCCAAGATTCCCTTCGCTACACCTTC. This encodes CASSQDSLRYTF.

This chain links TRBV13 with TRBJ1-5, with 8 bases aligning to TRBD1. The germline CDR1 and CDR2 sequences are PRHDT and FYEKMQ (reference sequence). The junction had 7 bases not matched to a gene; V was cut back by 7 bases and J by 5 bases. CDR3 length: 14 residues. The CDR3: CASKQTGDYQPQHF. CDR3 coding DNA: TGTGCCAGCAAACAGACAGGGGACTATCAGCCCCAGCATTTT. The full variable domain, with the rest looked up from reference TRBV13 and TRBJ1-5, is AAGVIQSPRHLIKEKRETATLKCYPIPRHDTVYWYQQGPGQDPQFLISFYEKMQSDKGSIPDRFSAQQFSDYHSELNMSSLELGDSALYFCASKQTGDYQPQHFGDGTRLSIL.

The V call is TRBV19, the J call TRBJ2-4; weak D call: TRBD2 (6 bases). CDR3 length equals 17 residues. The germline CDR1 and CDR2 sequences are LNHDA and SQIVND (reference sequence). V shed 1 base and J shed 5 bases, with 18 bases lying between them. CDR3 amino acids: CASSIGLRGLNENIQYF. The CDR3 region has the DNA TGTGCCAGTAGTATAGGTCTCCGGGGGTTAAACGAAAACATTCAGTACTTC.

The chain is built from TRBV5-1 and TRBJ2-5, with TRBD1 matching 9 bases. The CDR3 runs 14 residues. Per the germline V gene, CDR1 is SGHRS and CDR2 is YFSETQ. The trim removed 2 bases at V and 3 bases at J, leaving 2 bases unmatched. CDR3 amino acids: CASSFRTGEETQYF. The CDR3 region has the DNA TGCGCCAGCAGCTTTAGGACAGGGGAAGAGACCCAGTACTTC.

The chain joins TRBV5-1 to TRBJ1-3, with 7 bases aligning to TRBD1. CDR1 is SGHRS, CDR2 YFSETQ, per germline. The ends lost 4 bases at V and 4 bases at J; junction bases unmatched: 5. The CDR3 length is 14 residues. The CDR3 region is CASSPGTAGNTIYF. Here the CDR3 DNA reads TGCGCCAGCAGCCCCGGGACAGCCGGAAACACCATATATTTT.

The chain combines TRBV2 with TRBJ1-6; tentative D call: TRBD1 (5 bases). Deletions cut 9 bases from V and 6 bases from J, with 15 bases between. Germline CDR1 and CDR2: SNHLY and FYNNEI. The CDR3 runs to 14 residues. CDR3 sequence reads: CARGRGTLNSPLHF. The CDR3 DNA reads TGTGCCAGGGGAAGGGGCACACTTAATTCACCCCTCCACTTT.

This chain joins TRBV11-1 and TRBJ2-1; D not resolved. The CDR3 has 16 residues. Trimming pared 6 bases from V and 6 bases from J, leaving 21 bases between. Germline-derived CDR1 and CDR2 are SGHAT and FQDESV (reference sequence). CDR3 region: CASRTLTHETVNEQFF. For the CDR3, the DNA is TGTGCCAGCAGGACTCTTACCCACGAAACCGTCAATGAGCAGTTCTTC. The complete variable domain, with remaining parts taken from reference TRBV11-1 and TRBJ2-1, reads EAEVAQSPRYKITEKSQAVAFWCDPISGHATLYWYRQILGQGPELLVQFQDESVVDDSQLPKDRFSAERLKGVDSTLKIQPAELGDSAMYLCASRTLTHETVNEQFFGPGTRLTVL.

CDR3 residues: CASSVSGGPGTQYF. DNA of the CDR3: TGTGCCAGCAGTGTGTCGGGGGGGCCCGGGACCCAGTACTTC. This chain uses TRBV25-1 with TRBJ2-5; TRBD2 matches at 8 bases. The length of the CDR3 is 14 residues. Germline CDR1 reads MGHDK; CDR2 reads SYGVNS. After removal of 4 bases from V and 7 bases from J, the junction contained 8 bases not matched to a gene.

The genes are TRBV30 and TRBJ2-4; 9 nucleotides line up with TRBD2. The length of the CDR3 is 14 residues. The V gene end was trimmed by 2 bases and the J gene end by 6 bases; junction bases not matched to a gene: 5. Germline V gene lookup returns CDR1 GTSNPN and CDR2 SVGIG (reference sequence). Here the CDR3 DNA reads TGTGCCTGGAGTCTAGCGGGGAGTTTAAACATTCAGTACTTC. This translates into CAWSLAGSLNIQYF.

V is TRBV2 and J is TRBJ1-1, with D unclear. Trimming took 3 bases from V and 1 from J, leaving 12 bases between them. Germline-derived CDR1 and CDR2 are SNHLY and FYNNEI. CDR3 size: 15 residues. The CDR3 is CASSDLSLRNTEAFF. Here the CDR3 DNA reads TGTGCCAGCAGTGATTTATCGTTGAGGAACACTGAAGCTTTCTTT. Combining the CDR3 with reference TRBV2 and TRBJ1-1 gives the whole variable domain EPEVTQTPSHQVTQMGQEVILRCVPISNHLYFYWYRQILGQKVEFLVSFYNNEISEKSEIFDDQFSVERPDGSNFTLKIRSTKLEDSAMYFCASSDLSLRNTEAFFGQGTRLTVV.

This clone was detected once. This sequence joins TRBV5-6 and TRBJ2-2; the match to TRBD1 covers 7 bases. The CDR3 consists of 15 residues. V dropped 3 bases and J dropped 7; count of bases not matched to a gene: 9. Looked up from germline, CDR1 is SGHDT and CDR2 is YYEEEE. Written as DNA, the CDR3 is TGTGCCAGCAGCTGGGTCAGGGGGATGATCGGGGAGCTGTTTTTT. Its protein product is CASSWVRGMIGELFF.